These 27 T cell receptor beta chains came from one sample sequenced in a study of T cells in Graves' hyperthyroidism and ophthalmopathy. Amplified TCR beta CDR3 regions derived from RNA transcripts. First-round RT-PCR targeting the TCR CDR3 was performed with the HTBI primer set. TCRdb independently ran MiXCR on the multiplex PCR reads; one entry per CDR3 protein. The sample shows about 200,000 distinct CDR3 sequences, 17% of them seen only once. Sequencing used blood. These TCRs come from a woman aged 45 to 65 with Graves' hyperthyroidism.

This clonotype was counted many times. This chain uses TRBV6-5 with TRBJ2-7; D unresolved. CDR3 size: 13 residues. The germline V gene encodes CDR1 MNHEY and CDR2 SVGAGI. The germline V and J ends were trimmed by 0 bases and 3 bases, with 6 bases remaining between them. This CDR3 is CASSYSEGYEQYF. DNA of the CDR3: TGTGCCAGCAGTTACTCGGAAGGCTACGAGCAGTACTTC.

The sample holds a few counts of this clonotype. This chain links TRBV20-1 with TRBJ2-3; a possible D gene is TRBD2 (6 bases). CDR1 and CDR2 from the germline V gene are DFQATT and SNEGSKA (reference sequence). The CDR3 contains 15 residues. V lost 1 base, J lost 2 bases, and 13 bases lay in between. CDR3 DNA: TGCAGTGCTAGAGTAGGCGGGACCAACACAGATACGCAGTATTTT. Amino acids: CSARVGGTNTDTQYF.

This clonotype was seen at least ten times. The chain links TRBV5-1 to TRBJ1-6; the D is unclear. CDR3 length: 17 amino acids. V was cut by 0 bases and J by 0 bases, with 10 bases left in between. Germline V CDR1 and CDR2: SGHRS, YFSETQ. CDR3 DNA: TGCGCCAGCAGCTTGGATCCATTCAGCTCCTATAATTCACCCCTCCACTTT. It is translated as CASSLDPFSSYNSPLHF.

In its sample, this clonotype was seen many times. The V call is TRBV20-1, the J call TRBJ2-1, with 10 bases lining up with TRBD2. V was clipped by 6 bases and J by 4 bases; unmatched bases: 9. Germline lookup yields CDR1 DFQATT and CDR2 SNEGSKA (reference sequence). The CDR3 has 15 residues. Here the CDR3 reads CSAHQREGRYNEQFF. CDR3 coding DNA: TGCAGTGCCCACCAGCGGGAGGGTCGATACAATGAGCAGTTCTTC.

V is TRBV28 and J is TRBJ1-6, with 10 nucleotides matching TRBD1. CDR1 is MDHEN, CDR2 SYDVKM, per germline. This CDR3 has 14 residues. V shed 6 bases and J 8 bases; nucleotides not matched to a gene: 4. Here the CDR3 reads CASRPTGGYSPLHF. The CDR3, as DNA: TGTGCCAGCAGACCGACAGGGGGCTATTCACCCCTCCACTTT. Full variable domain (remainder filled in from reference TRBV28 and TRBJ1-6): DVKVTQSSRYLVKRTGEKVFLECVQDMDHENMFWYRQDPGLGLRLIYFSYDVKMKEKGDIPEGYSVSREKKERFSLILESASTNQTSMYLCASRPTGGYSPLHFGNGTRLTVT.

In this sample, this clonotype turned up many times. This chain joins TRBV6-1 and TRBJ1-4; TRBD1 is a possible D gene (5 bases). The CDR3 length is 15 residues. Germline V gives CDR1 MNHNS, CDR2 SASEGT. Between the trimmed V and J ends, which lost 4 bases and 8 bases, there was a span of 17 bases. The CDR3: CASSVPGQGWEKLFF. Here the CDR3 DNA reads TGTGCCAGCAGTGTTCCCGGGCAGGGTTGGGAAAAACTGTTTTTT.

This clonotype was counted ten times or more. The chain recombines TRBV6-2 or TRBV6-3 with TRBJ2-5; TRBD1 might be the D (5 bases). Trimming took off 6 bases at V and 3 bases at J, with 8 bases between the two ends. The length of the CDR3 is 12 residues. Germline loops: CDR1 MNHEY, CDR2 SVGEGT. CDR3 nucleotides: TGTGCCAGCAGGCTAGGGGAAGAGACCCAGTACTTC. As protein: CASRLGEETQYF.

The J gene is TRBJ1-1, the V gene TRBV2; no reliable D call. Per the germline V gene, CDR1 is SNHLY and CDR2 is FYNNEI. The V and J ends lost 0 bases and 1 base respectively, with 9 bases between them. This CDR3 has 15 amino acids. The CDR3 DNA reads TGTGCCAGCAGTGAAGCATGGGTAGGGAACACTGAAGCTTTCTTT. This codes for CASSEAWVGNTEAFF.

The sample holds a few counts of this clonotype. The chain is built from TRBV5-1 and TRBJ1-4; 8 bases are a match to TRBD1. V trimming: 0 bases; J trimming: 6 bases; junction bases outside the gene matches: 7. Per the germline V gene, CDR1 is SGHRS and CDR2 is YFSETQ. This CDR3 is 16 amino acids long. The CDR3 loop reads CASSLVGRGLDEKLFF. The CDR3 bases are TGCGCCAGCAGCTTGGTTGGCAGGGGGCTTGATGAAAAACTGTTTTTT.

This clonotype has ten or more counts. The chain recombines TRBV7-3 with TRBJ2-7, with D unresolved. The V end lost 6 bases, the J end lost 2 bases, and 11 bases lay between the germline ends. Per germline, CDR1 SGHTA and CDR2 FQGTGA. This CDR3 region has 13 residues. CDR3 sequence reads: CASSNQLPYEQYF. CDR3 sequence (DNA): TGTGCCAGCAGTAACCAGCTCCCCTACGAGCAGTACTTC.

This clonotype was counted only a few times. V usage is TRBV19 and J usage is TRBJ2-7; D may be TRBD1 (6 bases). V was trimmed by 5 bases and J by 5 bases, leaving 19 bases between them. Looked up from germline, CDR1 is LNHDA and CDR2 is SQIVND (reference sequence). The CDR3 is 15 residues long. CDR3 region: CASSLGFGTNNEQYF. The CDR3 DNA reads TGTGCCAGTAGTTTGGGGTTCGGGACAAACAACGAGCAGTACTTC.

The chain links TRBV6-1 to TRBJ2-7, with 11 bases that match TRBD2. Germline V gene sequence: CDR1 MNHNS, CDR2 SASEGT. The CDR3 is 14 residues long. The junction had 9 bases not matched to a gene; V was cut back by 10 bases and J by 4 bases. The CDR3 sequence: CATNIAGGPYEQYF. The DNA for the CDR3 is TGTGCCACCAACATAGCGGGAGGGCCGTACGAGCAGTACTTC.

This chain uses TRBV11-2 with TRBJ2-1; 9 nucleotides align to TRBD2. The tail of the sequence fits TRBJ2-7 better, so the J call may be wrong. The length of the CDR3 is 18 residues. Germline V gives CDR1 SGHAT, CDR2 FQNNGV. The CDR3 protein is CASSLDLGLAGIFDEQYF. DNA for the CDR3: TGTGCCAGCAGCTTAGATCTTGGTCTAGCGGGAATTTTTGATGAGCAGTACTTC.

This chain joins TRBV7-2 and TRBJ1-3; D not certain. Germline V CDR1 and CDR2: SGHTA, FQGNSA. This CDR3 has 12 residues. V was trimmed by 5 bases and J by 8 bases, leaving 10 bases between them. CDR3 loop: CASSRRGDTIYF. The CDR3 DNA sequence: TGTGCCAGCAGCCGCAGAGGAGACACCATATATTTT.

This clonotype was counted many times. The chain has TRBV2 and TRBJ2-1; D gene uncertain. Trimming pared 7 bases from V and 5 bases from J, leaving 15 bases between. Germline CDR1 reads SNHLY; CDR2 reads FYNNEI. The CDR3 runs to 14 residues. Here the CDR3 reads CASIRAPNDNEQFF. CDR3 in DNA: TGTGCCAGCATCCGGGCCCCTAACGACAATGAGCAGTTCTTC.

Many counts were recorded for this clonotype. The V and J genes are TRBV9 and TRBJ2-7, with D unclear. This CDR3 is 14 amino acids long. V lost 4 bases and J 4 bases, leaving 15 bases between the germline ends. Germline-derived CDR1 and CDR2 are SGDLS and YYNGEE. The DNA for the CDR3 is TGTGCCAGCAGCACCGGACCCGATAATTACGAGCAGTACTTC. As protein: CASSTGPDNYEQYF.

This clonotype was found a few times. The chain recombines TRBV20-1 with TRBJ2-1; 8 positions match TRBD2. Losses at the gene ends were 2 bases for V and 5 bases for J; bases not matched to a gene: 8. There are 15 residues in the CDR3. The germline V gene encodes CDR1 DFQATT and CDR2 SNEGSKA (reference sequence). The chain's CDR3 is CSARSGSSGHNEQFF. The CDR3 DNA sequence: TGCAGTGCTAGATCGGGGTCTAGCGGGCACAATGAGCAGTTCTTC.

The V gene is TRBV7-3, the J gene TRBJ2-6, with D hard to call. The CDR3 is made up of 15 amino acids. Per the germline V gene, CDR1 is SGHTA and CDR2 is FQGTGA. The ends were cut back, 2 bases at V and 2 bases at J, with 7 bases in the middle. In DNA form, the CDR3 reads TGTGCCAGCAGCTTAGGGCTGGCTGGGGCCAACGTCCTGACTTTC. Protein: CASSLGLAGANVLTF.

The V and J genes are TRBV5-1 and TRBJ2-3; 8 bases map to TRBD2. V lost 3 bases, J lost 2 bases, and 5 bases stayed unmatched. The CDR3 spans 15 residues. Germline V CDR1 and CDR2: SGHRS, YFSETQ. The CDR3 sequence is CASSSSGSPTDTQYF. CDR3 nucleotides: TGCGCCAGCAGCTCCAGCGGGAGTCCCACAGATACGCAGTATTTT.

This clonotype was detected many times. This chain links TRBV6-1 with TRBJ1-1, with no clear D. Deletions cut 6 bases from V and 3 bases from J, with 8 bases between. The CDR3 covers 12 residues. Looked up from germline, CDR1 is MNHNS and CDR2 is SASEGT. CDR3 nucleotide sequence: TGTGCCAGCAGCCGCCGGGACACTGAAGCTTTCTTT. This translates into CASSRRDTEAFF.

This clonotype was recorded many times. The rearrangement uses TRBV2 and TRBJ2-3; D gene uncertain. The CDR3 sequence is 16 residues long. V dropped 7 bases and J dropped 0 bases, with 17 bases sitting between them. The germline CDR1 and CDR2 sequences are SNHLY and FYNNEI. CDR3 nucleotides: TGTGCCAGCAAACAATGGGCAGCTCAAAGCACAGATACGCAGTATTTT. This gives the protein CASKQWAAQSTDTQYF.

Many counts were recorded for this clonotype. The chain employs TRBV20-1 and TRBJ2-3; the D call may be TRBD1 or TRBD2 (6 bases each). CDR3 length: 13 residues. Germline V CDR1 and CDR2: DFQATT, SNEGSKA (reference sequence). V was trimmed by 3 bases and J by 7 bases, leaving 14 bases between them. The CDR3 region has the DNA TGCAGTGCTAGGCCTCGGGGGCCCTATACGCAGTATTTT. Translated, it gives CSARPRGPYTQYF.

This clonotype appeared many times. This chain links TRBV7-9 with TRBJ2-1, with unresolved D. CDR3 length: 13 residues. Germline assignment: CDR1 SEHNR and CDR2 FQNEAQ (reference sequence). V lost 0 bases and J 7 bases, leaving 7 bases between the germline ends. CDR3 sequence (DNA): TGTGCCAGCAGCTTAGCGCCCGGGAATGAGCAGTTCTTC. Its translation: CASSLAPGNEQFF.

This sequence joins TRBV6-2 or TRBV6-3 and TRBJ1-1; maybe TRBD1 (6 bases). CDR1 MNHEY and CDR2 SVGEGT come from the germline V gene. V gave up 6 bases and J gave up 3 bases, with 14 bases separating them. The CDR3 runs to 14 residues. CDR3: CASREQGRDTEAFF. The CDR3 DNA sequence: TGTGCCAGCAGAGAACAGGGAAGGGACACTGAAGCTTTCTTT.

This clonotype turned up a few times. The chain recombines TRBV6-5 with TRBJ1-2, with 9 bases identical to TRBD1. Germline V gene data show CDR1 as MNHEY and CDR2 as SVGAGI. Trimming took 2 bases from V and 3 from J; bases not matched to a gene: 7. There are 16 residues in the CDR3. Written as DNA, the CDR3 is TGTGCCAGCAGTTACGCCTGGACAGGGGATGACTATGGCTACACCTTC. It yields the protein CASSYAWTGDDYGYTF.

This clonotype came up many times. The chain is built from TRBV28 and TRBJ2-5, with TRBD1 matching over 11 bases. Germline loops: CDR1 MDHEN, CDR2 SYDVKM. Trimming removed 3 bases from V and 3 bases from J; junction bases left unmatched: 3. The CDR3 runs to 15 residues. The CDR3 here is CASSFSGQGEETQYF. DNA for the CDR3: TGTGCCAGCAGTTTTTCGGGACAGGGGGAAGAGACCCAGTACTTC.

This clonotype was seen many times. This chain joins TRBV11-3 and TRBJ1-1; D may be TRBD1 (5 bases). CDR1 and CDR2 from the germline V gene are SGHNT and YENEEA. The CDR3 contains 14 residues. V lost 5 bases and J lost 1, with 11 bases in between. The CDR3 DNA follows: TGTGCCAGCAGCCCCCAGGGCCCGAACACTGAAGCTTTCTTT. Translated, it gives CASSPQGPNTEAFF.